This T cell receptor beta chain was recorded in a study of long-term antiretroviral therapy in people with HIV. Germline V gene sequence: CDR1 MNHNS, CDR2 SASEGT. The CDR3 extends over 15 amino acids. Trimming removed 1 base at V and 11 bases at J, with 17 bases between. At least two post-ART and at least one pre-ART PBMC sample were available for each donor. Comment on this clone: Antigen specificity is unknown.

The assay used was immunoSEQ (version v3.0), run at survey level. Produced via immunoSEQ multiplex PCR; TCRdb's table is partial and in-frame only. The sample has approximately 26,000 clones; roughly 78% are singletons. Study-wide findings and caveats: Controls had broader CDR3 length ranges than HIV repertoires did.

The chain carries TRBV6-1 and TRBJ1-4; D unresolved. The source material was unsorted PBMCs, sampled 1.2 years after starting antiretroviral therapy. This receptor was obtained from a woman in her thirties or forties with HIV. CDR3 in DNA: TGTGCCAGCAGTGAAGAGCTAGCACAAATGGGGAAACTGTTTTTT. Encoded protein: CASSEELAQMGKLFF.